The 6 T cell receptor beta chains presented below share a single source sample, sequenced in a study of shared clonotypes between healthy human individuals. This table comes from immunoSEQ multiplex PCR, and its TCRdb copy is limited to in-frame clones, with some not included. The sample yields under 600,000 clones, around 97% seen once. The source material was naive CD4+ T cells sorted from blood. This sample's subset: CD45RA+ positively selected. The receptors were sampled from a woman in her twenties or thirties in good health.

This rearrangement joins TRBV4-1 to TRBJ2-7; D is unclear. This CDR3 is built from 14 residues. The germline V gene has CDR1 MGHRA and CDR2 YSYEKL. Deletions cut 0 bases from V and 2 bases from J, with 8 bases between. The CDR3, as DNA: TGCGCCAGCAGCCAAGATCCATCTACCTACGAGCAGTACTTC. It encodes CASSQDPSTYEQYF.

CDR3: CASRESSYNEQFF. DNA of the CDR3: TGTGCCAGCAGGGAGAGCTCCTACAATGAGCAGTTCTTC. The chain links TRBV6-1 to TRBJ2-1; D unclear. Between the trimmed V and J ends, which lost 6 bases and 0 bases, there was a span of 6 bases. This CDR3 comprises 13 residues. Germline CDR1 is MNHNS and CDR2 is SASEGT.

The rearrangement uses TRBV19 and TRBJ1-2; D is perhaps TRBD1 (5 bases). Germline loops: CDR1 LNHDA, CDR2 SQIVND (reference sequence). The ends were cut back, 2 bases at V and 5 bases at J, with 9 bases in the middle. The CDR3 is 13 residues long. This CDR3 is CASSITGKYGYTF. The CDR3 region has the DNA TGTGCCAGTAGTATAACAGGAAAGTATGGCTACACCTTC.

This CDR3 reads CASSSGGLAGNTIYF. The DNA for the CDR3 is TGCGCCAGCAGCTCCGGGGGCTTGGCTGGAAACACCATATATTTT. The chain has TRBV5-1 and TRBJ1-3, with D maybe TRBD1 (6 bases). CDR1 and CDR2 from the germline V gene are SGHRS and YFSETQ. The CDR3 contains 15 residues. The V end lost 3 bases, the J end lost 2 bases, and 12 bases lay between the germline ends.

The CDR3 nucleotides read TGTGCCAGCTCACCAGTCGGGACGTGGAGGCCCCAGCATTTT. Protein sequence: CASSPVGTWRPQHF. The V and J genes are TRBV18 and TRBJ1-5; possible D gene TRBD1, 5 bases. The CDR3 has 14 residues. Trimming took 2 bases from V and 9 from J, leaving 14 bases between them. Germline V gene sequence: CDR1 KGHSH, CDR2 LQKENI.

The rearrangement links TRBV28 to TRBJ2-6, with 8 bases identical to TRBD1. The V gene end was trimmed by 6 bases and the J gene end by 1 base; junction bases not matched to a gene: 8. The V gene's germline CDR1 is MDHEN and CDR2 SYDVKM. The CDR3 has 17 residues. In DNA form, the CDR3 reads TGTGCCAGCAGCTCCGGGACAGGAGTTTCTGGGGCCAACGTCCTGACTTTC. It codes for CASSSGTGVSGANVLTF.